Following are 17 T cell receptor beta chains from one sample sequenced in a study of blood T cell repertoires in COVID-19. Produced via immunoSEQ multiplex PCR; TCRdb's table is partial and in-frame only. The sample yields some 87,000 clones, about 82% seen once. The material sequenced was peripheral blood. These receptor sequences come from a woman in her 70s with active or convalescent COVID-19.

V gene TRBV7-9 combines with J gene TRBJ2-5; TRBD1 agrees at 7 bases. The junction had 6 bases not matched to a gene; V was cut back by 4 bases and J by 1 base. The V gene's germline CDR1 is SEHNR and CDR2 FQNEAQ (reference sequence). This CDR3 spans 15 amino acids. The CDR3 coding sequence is TGTGCCAGCAGCTCACAGGGGTCGGTCCAAGAGACCCAGTACTTC. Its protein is CASSSQGSVQETQYF.

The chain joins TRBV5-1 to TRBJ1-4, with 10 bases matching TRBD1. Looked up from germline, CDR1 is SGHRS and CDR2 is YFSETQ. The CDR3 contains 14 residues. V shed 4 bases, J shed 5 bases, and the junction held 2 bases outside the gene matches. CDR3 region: CASSAGQGNEKLFF. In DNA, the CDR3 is TGCGCCAGCAGCGCGGGACAGGGGAATGAAAAACTGTTTTTT.

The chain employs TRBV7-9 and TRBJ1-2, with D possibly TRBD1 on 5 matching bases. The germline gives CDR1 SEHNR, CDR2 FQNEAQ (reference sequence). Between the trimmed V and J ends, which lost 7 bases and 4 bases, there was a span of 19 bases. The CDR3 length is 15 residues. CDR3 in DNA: TGTGCCAGCACCGAATTCCCACTGGGGGGCTATGGCTACACCTTC. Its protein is CASTEFPLGGYGYTF.

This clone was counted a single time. CDR3 amino acids: CASSATSGGEDTQYF. The CDR3 bases are TGTGCCAGCTCAGCGACTAGCGGGGGAGAAGATACGCAGTATTTT. The chain employs TRBV18 and TRBJ2-3; 12 nucleotides align to TRBD2. Per germline, CDR1 KGHSH and CDR2 LQKENI. The CDR3 covers 15 residues. The V gene end was trimmed by 5 bases and the J gene end by 5 bases; junction bases not matched to a gene: 5.

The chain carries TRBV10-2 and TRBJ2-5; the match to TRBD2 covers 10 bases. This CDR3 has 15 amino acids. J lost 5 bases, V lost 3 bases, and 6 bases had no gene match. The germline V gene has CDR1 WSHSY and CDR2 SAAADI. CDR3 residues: CASSDPAGGQETQYF. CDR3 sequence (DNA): TGCGCCAGCAGTGACCCAGCGGGGGGGCAGGAGACCCAGTACTTC.

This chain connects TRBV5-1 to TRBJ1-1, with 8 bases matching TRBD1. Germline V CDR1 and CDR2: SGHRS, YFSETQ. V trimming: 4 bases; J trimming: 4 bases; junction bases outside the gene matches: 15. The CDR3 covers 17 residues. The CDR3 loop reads CASSPFLGQGGITEAFF. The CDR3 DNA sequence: TGCGCCAGCAGCCCTTTCTTAGGACAGGGTGGTATCACTGAAGCTTTCTTT. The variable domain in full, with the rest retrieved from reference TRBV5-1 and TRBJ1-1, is KAGVTQTPRYLIKTRGQQVTLSCSPISGHRSVSWYQQTPGQGLQFLFEYFSETQRNKGNFPGRFSGRQFSNSRSEMNVSTLELGDSALYLCASSPFLGQGGITEAFFGQGTRLTVV.

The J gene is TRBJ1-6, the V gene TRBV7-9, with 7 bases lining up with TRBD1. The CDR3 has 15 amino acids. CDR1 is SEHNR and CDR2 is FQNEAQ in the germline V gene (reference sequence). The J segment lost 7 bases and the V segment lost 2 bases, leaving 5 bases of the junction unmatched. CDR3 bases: TGTGCCAGCAGCTTAATGACAGGGTGGAATTCACCCCTCCACTTT. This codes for CASSLMTGWNSPLHF. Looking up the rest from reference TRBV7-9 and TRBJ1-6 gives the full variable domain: DTGVSQNPRHKITKRGQNVTFRCDPISEHNRLYWYRQTLGQGPEFLTYFQNEAQLEKSRLLSDRFSAERPKGSFSTLEIQRTEQGDSAMYLCASSLMTGWNSPLHFGNGTRLTVT.

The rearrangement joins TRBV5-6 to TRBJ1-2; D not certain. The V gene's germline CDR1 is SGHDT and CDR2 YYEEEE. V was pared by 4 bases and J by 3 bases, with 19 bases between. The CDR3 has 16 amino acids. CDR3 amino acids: CASSQRPGMEDYGYTF. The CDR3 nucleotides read TGTGCCAGCAGCCAACGCCCCGGGATGGAAGACTATGGCTACACCTTC. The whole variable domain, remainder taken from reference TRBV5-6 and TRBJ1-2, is DAGVTQSPTHLIKTRGQQVTLRCSPKSGHDTVSWYQQALGQGPQFIFQYYEEEERQRGNFPDRFSGHQFPNYSSELNVNALLLGDSALYLCASSQRPGMEDYGYTFGSGTRLTVV.

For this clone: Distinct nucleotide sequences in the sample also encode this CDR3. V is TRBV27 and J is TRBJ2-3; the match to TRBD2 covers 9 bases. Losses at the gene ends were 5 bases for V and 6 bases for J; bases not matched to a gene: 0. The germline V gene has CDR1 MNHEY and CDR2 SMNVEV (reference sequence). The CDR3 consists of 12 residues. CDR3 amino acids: CASSAGGDTQYF. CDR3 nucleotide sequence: TGTGCCAGCAGTGCGGGGGGGGATACGCAGTATTTT.

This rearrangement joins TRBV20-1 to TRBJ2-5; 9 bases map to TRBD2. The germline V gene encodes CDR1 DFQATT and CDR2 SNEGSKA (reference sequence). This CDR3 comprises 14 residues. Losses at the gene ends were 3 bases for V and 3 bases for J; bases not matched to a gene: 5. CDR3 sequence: CSASSASGEETQYF. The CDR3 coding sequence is TGCAGTGCTAGTAGTGCTAGCGGGGAAGAGACCCAGTACTTC.

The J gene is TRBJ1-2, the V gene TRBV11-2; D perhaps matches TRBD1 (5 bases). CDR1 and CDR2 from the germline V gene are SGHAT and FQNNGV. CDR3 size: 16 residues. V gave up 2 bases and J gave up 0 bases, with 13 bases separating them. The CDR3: CASSLTTGSTNYGYTF. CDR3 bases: TGTGCCAGCAGCTTAACTACAGGAAGTACTAACTATGGCTACACCTTC. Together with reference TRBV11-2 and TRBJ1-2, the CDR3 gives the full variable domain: EAGVAQSPRYKIIEKRQSVAFWCNPISGHATLYWYQQILGQGPKLLIQFQNNGVVDDSQLPKDRFSAERLKGVDSTLKIQPAKLEDSAVYLCASSLTTGSTNYGYTFGSGTRLTVV.

The CDR3 DNA follows: TGTGCCAGCAGTTCAGGGCTGAACACTGAAGCTTTCTTT. Protein sequence: CASSSGLNTEAFF. The rearrangement uses TRBV6-5 and TRBJ1-1, with a tentative D call TRBD1 (5 bases). CDR3 length equals 13 residues. V lost 4 bases to trimming and J lost 0 bases, with 6 bases between them. Germline CDR1 and CDR2: MNHEY and SVGAGI.

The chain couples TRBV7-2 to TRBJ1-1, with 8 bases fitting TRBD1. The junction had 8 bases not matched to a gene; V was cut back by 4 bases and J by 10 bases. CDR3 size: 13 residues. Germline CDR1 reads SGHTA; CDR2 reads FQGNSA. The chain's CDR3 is CASSSNRGYRAFF. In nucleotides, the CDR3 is TGTGCCAGCAGCTCCAACAGGGGGTATCGAGCTTTCTTT.

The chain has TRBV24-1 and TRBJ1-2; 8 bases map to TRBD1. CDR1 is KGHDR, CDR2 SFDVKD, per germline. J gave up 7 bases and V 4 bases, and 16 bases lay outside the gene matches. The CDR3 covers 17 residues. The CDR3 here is CATSDPGQGEVSSGYTF. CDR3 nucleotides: TGTGCCACCAGTGACCCCGGACAGGGAGAAGTGTCAAGTGGCTACACCTTC.

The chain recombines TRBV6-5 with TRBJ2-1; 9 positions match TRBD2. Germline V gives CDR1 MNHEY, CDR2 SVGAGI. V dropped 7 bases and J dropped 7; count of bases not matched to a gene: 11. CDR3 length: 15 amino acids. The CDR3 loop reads CASKTGLASLNEQFF. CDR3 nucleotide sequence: TGTGCCAGCAAGACCGGACTAGCGAGCTTAAATGAGCAGTTCTTC.

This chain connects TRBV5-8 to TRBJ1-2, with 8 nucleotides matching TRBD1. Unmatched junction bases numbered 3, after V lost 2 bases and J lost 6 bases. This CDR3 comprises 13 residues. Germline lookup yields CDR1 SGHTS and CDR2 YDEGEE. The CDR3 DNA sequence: TGTGCCAGCAGCTTCGGACAGGGCGATGGCTACACCTTC. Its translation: CASSFGQGDGYTF.

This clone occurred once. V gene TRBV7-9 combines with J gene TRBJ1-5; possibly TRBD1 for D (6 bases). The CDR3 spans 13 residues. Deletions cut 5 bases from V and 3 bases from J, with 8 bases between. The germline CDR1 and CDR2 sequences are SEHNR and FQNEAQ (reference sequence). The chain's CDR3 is CASSRDTNQPQHF. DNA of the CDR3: TGTGCCAGCAGCCGGGACACCAATCAGCCCCAGCATTTT. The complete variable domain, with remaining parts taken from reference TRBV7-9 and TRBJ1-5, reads DTGVSQNPRHKITKRGQNVTFRCDPISEHNRLYWYRQTLGQGPEFLTYFQNEAQLEKSRLLSDRFSAERPKGSFSTLEIQRTEQGDSAMYLCASSRDTNQPQHFGDGTRLSIL.